Described below is a single T cell receptor beta chain sequence and its context. This CDR3 comprises 15 residues. V gave up 2 bases and J gave up 2 bases; unmatched junction bases: 3. Looked up from germline, CDR1 is MDHEN and CDR2 is SYDVKM. The record originates from a study of blood T cell repertoires in COVID-19. The wider study: T cells, B-cell-depleted T cells, or PBMCs provided the cDNA or gDNA that served as material.

Patients from Seattle were sampled longitudinally, starting during active infection. In the original processing: Estimates of nucleated cell counts were drawn from the amplification of reference gene primers. Sequencing used immunoSEQ multiplex PCR; TCRdb keeps in-frame clones, though not all of them. V and J calls plus clone size are reproduced from that table; the DNA served to infer D and trimming. This sample has 60,000 to 90,000 clones; more than 75% occur once, and the top ten carry 10% to 11%. This TCR was recovered from a man aged 55 to 70 with COVID-19, enrolled during active disease. The chain carries TRBV28 and TRBJ2-7, with 10 bases aligning to TRBD2. Sequenced: peripheral blood. The DNA for the CDR3 is TGTGCCAGCAGTTTAAGTACTAGCGGGACCTACGAGCAGTACTTC. As protein: CASSLSTSGTYEQYF.